A single sample gave rise to the 20 T cell receptor beta chains below, sequenced in a study of neurological immune-mediated disorders. TCRdb called the 5' RACE reads again in MiXCR, with one record for every CDR3 protein. The repertoire consists of approximately 28,000 distinct CDR3 sequences, with about 14% occurring once and the leading ten covering approximately 5%. Stated time point: technical triplicate 2. Sample: CD4+ T cells from blood. These receptor sequences come from a female donor with HTLV-1-associated myelopathy (HAM/TSP).

This clonotype was seen ten or more times. The chain uses TRBV15 and TRBJ2-2, with 10 bases that match TRBD2. V shed 0 bases, J shed 4 bases, and the junction held 2 bases outside the gene matches. Looked up from germline, CDR1 is LNHNV and CDR2 is YYDKDF (reference sequence). The CDR3 is made up of 16 amino acids. CDR3 amino acids: CATSRESSGGTGELFF. CDR3 bases: TGTGCCACCAGCAGAGAGTCTAGCGGGGGCACCGGGGAGCTGTTTTTT.

This clonotype was seen ten or more times. V is TRBV28 and J is TRBJ2-4; 12 positions agree with TRBD2. Germline V gives CDR1 MDHEN, CDR2 SYDVKM. V lost 3 bases and J lost 3; bases outside the gene matches: 21. The CDR3 has 22 amino acids. The CDR3: CASSFPAFGTSGQSAVKNIQYF. The CDR3 region has the DNA TGTGCCAGCAGTTTTCCGGCGTTCGGGACTAGCGGGCAGAGTGCAGTCAAAAACATTCAGTACTTC.

The rearrangement uses TRBV18 and TRBJ1-5; 7 nucleotides align to TRBD1. V was pared by 6 bases and J by 7 bases, with 9 bases of the junction left unmatched. Germline CDR1 and CDR2: KGHSH and LQKENI. The CDR3 loop spans 14 amino acids. The CDR3 region is CASSTGTTKQPQHF. CDR3 nucleotide sequence: TGTGCCAGCTCGACAGGGACAACTAAGCAGCCCCAGCATTTT.

This clonotype was recorded at least ten times. V and J are TRBV5-1 and TRBJ1-1; D is unclear. Germline assignment: CDR1 SGHRS and CDR2 YFSETQ. V was clipped by 6 bases and J by 1 base, with 13 bases between them. The CDR3 runs 14 residues. CDR3: CASTRRLGNTEAFF. CDR3 sequence (DNA): TGCGCCAGCACCCGGCGGCTAGGGAACACTGAAGCTTTCTTT.

In this sample, this clonotype turned up many times. The gene calls are TRBV7-3 and TRBJ2-3, with D unclear. Per the germline V gene, CDR1 is SGHTA and CDR2 is FQGTGA. The CDR3 extends over 13 amino acids. Trimming pared 5 bases from V and 2 bases from J, leaving 8 bases between. The CDR3 coding sequence is TGTGCCAGCAGCCCCCGCCCCACAGATACGCAGTATTTT. Its protein product is CASSPRPTDTQYF.

The chain recombines TRBV9 with TRBJ1-6; D possibly corresponds to TRBD1 (5 bases). V was trimmed by 3 bases and J by 10 bases, leaving 14 bases between them. The CDR3 has 14 residues. In germline, CDR1 is SGDLS, CDR2 YYNGEE. CDR3 coding DNA: TGTGCCAGCAGCGGGCACCAGGGTAACTCACCCCTCCACTTT. It yields the protein CASSGHQGNSPLHF.

This clonotype was counted many times. The genes are TRBV29-1 and TRBJ2-5; tentatively, D is TRBD2 (7 bases). This CDR3 comprises 12 residues. Between the trimmed V and J ends, which lost 2 bases and 7 bases, there was a span of 11 bases. CDR1 SQVTM and CDR2 ANQGSEA come from the germline V gene. CDR3 in amino acids: CSVERGGGTQYF. Written as DNA, the CDR3 is TGCAGCGTTGAAAGAGGGGGGGGGACCCAGTACTTC.

This clonotype was detected ten times or more. The CDR3 here is CASSLSWDSYSYNEQFF. In DNA, the CDR3 is TGTGCCAGCAGCTTGTCATGGGACTCGTACTCCTACAATGAGCAGTTCTTC. The chain links TRBV7-9 to TRBJ2-1, with D perhaps TRBD2 (6 bases). Germline values: CDR1 SEHNR, CDR2 FQNEAQ (reference sequence). This CDR3 is built from 17 residues. The V gene lost 3 bases and the J gene lost 0 bases, with 15 bases spanning the gap.

The table lists this clonotype with many counts. The chain couples TRBV24-1 to TRBJ2-1, with D perhaps matching TRBD2 (5 bases). V lost 3 bases, J lost 2 bases, and 16 bases lay in between. Germline V CDR1 and CDR2: KGHDR, SFDVKD. The CDR3 length is 17 residues. Here the CDR3 reads CATSDPQRLPAYNEQFF. CDR3 in DNA: TGTGCCACCAGTGATCCTCAGCGGCTGCCTGCCTACAATGAGCAGTTCTTC.

This clonotype came up many times. The J gene is TRBJ2-3, the V gene TRBV7-9, with no clear D. Germline V gene sequence: CDR1 SEHNR, CDR2 FQNEAQ (reference sequence). CDR3 length: 15 amino acids. Trimming pared 5 bases from V and 0 bases from J, leaving 12 bases between. As DNA, the CDR3 is TGTGCCAGCAGCCCAGTCCTGCCTAGCACAGATACGCAGTATTTT. It yields the protein CASSPVLPSTDTQYF.

In this sample, this clonotype turned up a few times. A single base separates this from a much larger clone, so it may be a read error. The chain employs TRBV6-6 and TRBJ2-1, with D unresolved. The CDR3 length is 12 residues. V shed 0 bases and J shed 7 bases, with 4 bases lying between them. CDR1 MNHNY and CDR2 SVGAGI come from the germline V gene (reference sequence). DNA of the CDR3: TGTGCCAGCAGTTACTCCGTGAATGAGCAGTTCTTC. Protein sequence: CASSYSVNEQFF.

To note about this clonotype: At one of its ends the junction is not consistent with the germline gene, which may arise from a read error. This chain links TRBV24-1 with TRBJ2-3; a weak D match, TRBD2 (5 bases). Germline CDR1 reads KGHDR; CDR2 reads SFDVKD. This CDR3 contains 14 residues. CDR3 in amino acids: CATSDFGNTDTQYF. The DNA of the CDR3 is TGTGCCACGAGTGATTTCGGGAACACAGATACGCAGTATTTT.

This clonotype is classed as medium-sized. V usage is TRBV20-1 and J usage is TRBJ2-5; TRBD2 matches at 7 bases. Germline V gene data show CDR1 as DFQATT and CDR2 as SNEGSKA (reference sequence). This CDR3 has 15 residues. J lost 3 bases, V lost 3 bases, and 10 bases had no gene match. The CDR3 bases are TGCAGTGCTAGTGTTTTTAGCGGGTCCAAAGAGACCCAGTACTTC. This gives the protein CSASVFSGSKETQYF.

This clonotype was recorded at least ten times. The chain couples TRBV10-3 to TRBJ2-1; the D gene is possibly TRBD1 (5 bases). V was trimmed by 8 bases and J by 10 bases, leaving 6 bases between them. Germline loops: CDR1 ENHRY, CDR2 SYGVKD. The CDR3 extends over 9 amino acids. As DNA, the CDR3 is TGTGCCATCGGGGCCGAGCAGTTCTTC. Its protein product is CAIGAEQFF.

This clonotype was recorded at least ten times. The gene calls are TRBV6-2 or TRBV6-3 and TRBJ2-7, with D perhaps given as TRBD1 or TRBD2 (5 bases each). Germline loops: CDR1 MNHEY, CDR2 SVGEGT. V was clipped by 2 bases and J by 0 bases, with 14 bases between them. The CDR3 sequence is 16 residues long. In DNA, the CDR3 is TGTGCCAGCAGTTACGGGGGTGGGGAACCCTCCTACGAGCAGTACTTC. Translated, it gives CASSYGGGEPSYEQYF.

On this clonotype: A much larger clone is a single base away; this may be a read error. The chain carries TRBV29-1 and TRBJ2-6; D is unresolved. This CDR3 is built from 16 residues. The V gene lost 5 bases and the J gene lost 0 bases, with 14 bases spanning the gap. Germline values: CDR1 SQVTM, CDR2 ANQGSEA. The CDR3 DNA reads as TGCAGCGTTCGATGGGCCATGGTCTCTGGGGCCAACGTCCTGACTTTC. It yields the protein CSVRWAMVSGANVLTF.

In its sample, this clonotype was seen many times. The chain has TRBV20-1 and TRBJ2-3, with D maybe TRBD2 (6 bases). CDR3 size: 14 residues. Germline-derived CDR1 and CDR2 are DFQATT and SNEGSKA (reference sequence). Trimming took off 2 bases at V and 5 bases at J, with 14 bases between the two ends. CDR3: CSARLLASQDTQYF. The CDR3 DNA is TGCAGTGCTAGATTACTAGCCTCCCAAGATACGCAGTATTTT.

This clonotype was observed at least ten times. The chain uses TRBV20-1 and TRBJ1-2; no clear D. Germline assignment: CDR1 DFQATT and CDR2 SNEGSKA (reference sequence). CDR3 length: 13 amino acids. V was clipped by 0 bases and J by 8 bases, with 13 bases between them. CDR3 nucleotide sequence: TGCAGTGCTAGAGAATCCCTAGTTGGCGGCTACACCTTC. Its translation: CSARESLVGGYTF.

The chain couples TRBV20-1 to TRBJ2-1; 15 nucleotides line up with TRBD2. Germline trimming cut 7 bases from V and 9 bases from J; bases unmatched to any gene: 16. The CDR3 extends over 17 amino acids. Germline assignment: CDR1 DFQATT and CDR2 SNEGSKA (reference sequence). CDR3 DNA: TGCAGTGTCCGTGGACTAGCGGGGGGGCCACGGTCCCTTGAGCAGTTCTTC. This translates into CSVRGLAGGPRSLEQFF.

By frequency in the sample, this clonotype is medium-sized (0.01 to 0.1%). One end of the junction varies from germline; a read error may be responsible. The V gene is TRBV5-1, the J gene TRBJ1-1, with D tentatively TRBD1 (5 bases). The germline CDR1 and CDR2 sequences are SGHRS and YFSETQ. The CDR3 consists of 17 residues. The CDR3 is CASSLNQGPGHRTETFF. For the CDR3, the DNA is TGCGCCAGCAGCCTAAATCAGGGACCGGGTCACCGCACTGAAACTTTCTTT.